One and the same sample provided the 17 T cell receptor beta chains below, sequenced in a study of memory CD4+ T cells and cytomegalovirus serostatus. The sort gate was single viable CD3+CD4+CD8-CD45RO+ cells for memory CD4+ T cells. The repertoire was sequenced with immunoSEQ multiplex PCR; TCRdb's copy has only in-frame clones and lacks some. The table shows about 58,000 clones, with roughly 84% occurring only once. Sequencing used memory CD4+ T cells from blood. Source of these receptors: an adult in good health and CMV-seronegative. Some clones in this sample may be carry-over from other donors' samples.

This chain links TRBV1 with TRBJ2-3. TRBV1 is a pseudogene locus. The CDR3 has 14 residues. The CDR3 region is CTSSQDDGVDTQYF. The DNA for the CDR3 is TGCACCAGCAGCCAAGATGATGGGGTCGATACGCAGTATTTT.

Here the CDR3 reads CASSLVTPTQETQYF. CDR3 DNA: TGTGCCAGCAGCTTAGTTACACCCACCCAAGAGACCCAGTACTTC. This chain links TRBV7-2 with TRBJ2-5; D call uncertain. This CDR3 comprises 15 residues. V dropped 1 base and J dropped 1 base, with 10 bases sitting between them. The germline V gene encodes CDR1 SGHTA and CDR2 FQGNSA.

V gene TRBV19 combines with J gene TRBJ1-5; 11 nucleotides agree with TRBD1. Unmatched junction bases numbered 7, after V lost 6 bases and J lost 9 bases. Germline-derived CDR1 and CDR2 are LNHDA and SQIVND (reference sequence). The CDR3 extends over 14 amino acids. The CDR3 loop reads CASSLGQGVWPQHF. Here the CDR3 DNA reads TGTGCCAGTAGCCTGGGACAGGGGGTATGGCCCCAGCATTTT.

This clone appeared a single time. The J gene is TRBJ2-1, the V gene TRBV7-3, with 13 bases lining up with TRBD2. CDR3 length: 16 amino acids. Germline lookup yields CDR1 SGHTA and CDR2 FQGTGA. V dropped 5 bases and J dropped 4; count of bases not matched to a gene: 5. CDR3 nucleotide sequence: TGTGCCAGCAGCCCCGGGACTAGCGGGACGTACAATGAGCAGTTCTTC. Protein: CASSPGTSGTYNEQFF.

This clone was observed once. The rearrangement links TRBV6-1 to TRBJ1-6, with D tentatively TRBD1 (5 bases). The V gene's germline CDR1 is MNHNS and CDR2 SASEGT. V gave up 5 bases and J gave up 8 bases, with 10 bases separating them. This CDR3 region has 13 residues. The CDR3 sequence is CASSPFRDSPLHF. In nucleotides, the CDR3 is TGTGCCAGCAGTCCGTTCAGGGATTCACCCCTCCACTTT.

The rearrangement joins TRBV7-2 to TRBJ1-5; D is unclear. V was shortened by 3 bases and J by 2 bases, with 8 bases between the two germline ends. CDR3 length equals 14 residues. Germline CDR1 reads SGHTA; CDR2 reads FQGNSA. The CDR3 DNA follows: TGTGCCAGCAGCTTTTACGGGGGCAATCAGCCCCAGCATTTT. Its protein product is CASSFYGGNQPQHF.

This CDR3 reads CASTGQGPTGTIYF. CDR3 in DNA: TGTGCCAGCACGGGACAGGGACCGACGGGCACCATATATTTT. The rearrangement uses TRBV25-1 and TRBJ1-3, with TRBD1 identical over 9 bases. CDR1 and CDR2 from the germline V gene are MGHDK and SYGVNS. The trim removed 7 bases at V and 9 bases at J, leaving 10 bases unmatched. CDR3 length equals 14 residues.

With regard to this clone: The junction does not match germline at one end; this may be a read error. The same CDR3 arises from other DNA sequences in this sample as well. The CDR3 is CASSPRGASSYEQYF. CDR3 sequence (DNA): TGTGCCAGCAGTCCCCGGGGGGCTAGCTCCTACGAACAGTACTTC. V gene TRBV28 combines with J gene TRBJ2-7, with D perhaps matching TRBD2 (7 bases). The CDR3 totals 15 residues. Germline V gives CDR1 MDHEN, CDR2 SYDVKM. The variable domain in full, with the rest retrieved from reference TRBV28 and TRBJ2-7, is DVKVTQSSRYLVKRTGEKVFLECVQDMDHENMFWYRQDPGLGLRLIYFSYDVKMKEKGDIPEGYSVSREKKERFSLILESASTNQTSMYLCASSPRGASSYEQYFGPGTRLTVT.

This clone was seen just once. This chain links TRBV28 with TRBJ1-5, with a tentative D call TRBD1 (5 bases). CDR1 and CDR2 from the germline V gene are MDHEN and SYDVKM. This CDR3 region has 16 residues. The V and J ends lost 4 bases and 1 base respectively, with 14 bases between them. CDR3 sequence (DNA): TGTGCCAGCAGTTACGGGACCTCGGGGAGCAATCAGCCCCAGCATTTT. As protein: CASSYGTSGSNQPQHF.

CDR3 sequence reads: CASSYSTGGEGPQHF. The CDR3 DNA reads TGTGCCAGCAGTTACTCTACAGGGGGCGAGGGGCCCCAGCATTTT. The rearrangement joins TRBV6-6 to TRBJ1-5; 9 bases fit TRBD1. This CDR3 is 15 amino acids long. V lost 0 bases, J lost 9 bases, and 6 bases stayed unmatched. Germline assignment: CDR1 MNHNY and CDR2 SVGAGI (reference sequence).

The rearrangement uses TRBV7-2 and TRBJ2-1; D unresolved. The V gene's germline CDR1 is SGHTA and CDR2 FQGNSA. The germline V and J ends were trimmed by 1 base and 6 bases, with 4 bases remaining between them. The CDR3 is 12 residues long. CDR3 DNA sequence: TGTGCCAGCAGCTTAGATCTCAATGAGCAGTTCTTC. Amino acids: CASSLDLNEQFF.

The gene calls are TRBV5-1 and TRBJ2-7; D is possibly TRBD1 or TRBD2 (5 bases each). The germline V gene has CDR1 SGHRS and CDR2 YFSETQ. The CDR3 has 15 residues. Between the trimmed V and J ends, which lost 4 bases and 7 bases, there was a span of 21 bases. The CDR3 bases are TGCGCCAGCAGCCCGGGACGTGAGATGGGTGGAGAGCAGTACTTC. Translated: CASSPGREMGGEQYF.

The rearrangement links TRBV7-3 to TRBJ2-2; D is perhaps TRBD1 or TRBD2 (5 bases each). The CDR3 loop spans 14 amino acids. Trimming cost V 5 bases and J 7 bases, with 14 bases left between them. The germline V gene has CDR1 SGHTA and CDR2 FQGTGA. The CDR3 is CASSQGPNSGELFF. CDR3 nucleotide sequence: TGTGCCAGCAGCCAGGGACCAAATAGCGGGGAGCTGTTTTTT.

The rearrangement links TRBV11-1 to TRBJ2-3, with D maybe TRBD1 (5 bases). Trimming removed 1 base at V and 0 bases at J, with 8 bases between. Germline values: CDR1 SGHAT, CDR2 FQDESV (reference sequence). The length of the CDR3 is 15 residues. The CDR3 is CASSLGTLSTDTQYF. The CDR3 bases are TGTGCCAGCAGCTTAGGGACACTAAGCACAGATACGCAGTATTTT.

V and J are TRBV6-1 and TRBJ2-3; D uncertain. Germline CDR1 and CDR2: MNHNS and SASEGT. CDR3 length equals 13 residues. Trimming left V 4 bases short and J 2 bases short, with 7 bases between. As DNA, the CDR3 is TGTGCCAGCAGTGGGTTTTACACAGATACGCAGTATTTT. This codes for CASSGFYTDTQYF.

The J gene is TRBJ1-5, the V gene TRBV30, with a possible D match to TRBD1 (6 bases). The CDR3 is made up of 14 amino acids. The germline V gene encodes CDR1 GTSNPN and CDR2 SVGIG (reference sequence). V lost 0 bases, J lost 7 bases, and 13 bases lay in between. The DNA for the CDR3 is TGTGCCTGGAGTGTGATGGAGGGGGGCCAGCCCCAGCATTTT. This codes for CAWSVMEGGQPQHF.

The V and J genes are TRBV14 and TRBJ2-7; 12 nucleotides match TRBD2. The length of the CDR3 is 14 residues. The germline gives CDR1 SGHDN, CDR2 FVKESK. V was clipped by 8 bases and J by 6 bases; unmatched bases: 8. This chain's CDR3 is CASQTSGRPLEQYF. The CDR3 DNA reads as TGTGCCAGCCAGACTAGCGGGAGACCCCTCGAGCAGTACTTC.